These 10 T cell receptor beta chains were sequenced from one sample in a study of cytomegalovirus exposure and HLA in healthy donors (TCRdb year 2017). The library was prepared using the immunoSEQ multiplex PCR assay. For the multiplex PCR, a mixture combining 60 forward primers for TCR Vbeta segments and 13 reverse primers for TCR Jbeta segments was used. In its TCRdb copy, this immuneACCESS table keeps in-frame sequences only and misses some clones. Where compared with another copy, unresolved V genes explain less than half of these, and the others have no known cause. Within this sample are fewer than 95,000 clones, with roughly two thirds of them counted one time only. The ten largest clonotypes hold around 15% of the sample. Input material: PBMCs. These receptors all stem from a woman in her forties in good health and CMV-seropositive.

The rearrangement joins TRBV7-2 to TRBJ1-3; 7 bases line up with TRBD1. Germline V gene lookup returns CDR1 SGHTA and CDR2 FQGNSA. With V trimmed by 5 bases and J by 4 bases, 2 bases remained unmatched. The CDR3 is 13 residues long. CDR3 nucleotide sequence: TGTGCCAGCAGCACGACAGGGGGAAACACCATATATTTT. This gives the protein CASSTTGGNTIYF.

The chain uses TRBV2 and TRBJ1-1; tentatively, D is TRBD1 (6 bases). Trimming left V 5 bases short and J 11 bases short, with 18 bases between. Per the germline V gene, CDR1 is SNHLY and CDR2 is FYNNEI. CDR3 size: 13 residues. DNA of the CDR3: TGTGCCAGCAGTCGACAGGCCTATGGGACGGCTTTCTTT. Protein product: CASSRQAYGTAFF.

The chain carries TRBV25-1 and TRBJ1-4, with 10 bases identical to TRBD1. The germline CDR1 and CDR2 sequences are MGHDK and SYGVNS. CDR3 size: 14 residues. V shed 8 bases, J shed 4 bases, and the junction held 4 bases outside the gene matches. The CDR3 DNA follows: TGTGCCAGCGGACAGGGGGTTGGTAATGAAAAACTGTTTTTT. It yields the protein CASGQGVGNEKLFF.

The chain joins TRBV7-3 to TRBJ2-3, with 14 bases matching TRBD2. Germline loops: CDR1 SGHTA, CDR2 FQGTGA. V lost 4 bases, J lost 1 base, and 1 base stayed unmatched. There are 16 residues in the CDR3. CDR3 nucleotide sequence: TGTGCCAGCAGCTCGGGACTAGCGGGAGGCACAGATACGCAGTATTTT. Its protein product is CASSSGLAGGTDTQYF.

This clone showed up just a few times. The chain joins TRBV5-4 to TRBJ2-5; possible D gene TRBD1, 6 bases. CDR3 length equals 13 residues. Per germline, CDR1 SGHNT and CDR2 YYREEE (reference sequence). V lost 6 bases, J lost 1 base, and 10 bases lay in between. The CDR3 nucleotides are TGTGCCAGCAAGGGGGTCGGCCAAGAGACCCAGTACTTC. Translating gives CASKGVGQETQYF.

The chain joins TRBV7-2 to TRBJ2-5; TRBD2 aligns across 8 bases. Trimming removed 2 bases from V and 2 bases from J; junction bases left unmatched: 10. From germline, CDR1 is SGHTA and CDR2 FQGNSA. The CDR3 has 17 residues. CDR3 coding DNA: TGTGCCAGCAGCTTAAGGGGACGGGGGGGTAGACAAGAGACCCAGTACTTC. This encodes CASSLRGRGGRQETQYF.

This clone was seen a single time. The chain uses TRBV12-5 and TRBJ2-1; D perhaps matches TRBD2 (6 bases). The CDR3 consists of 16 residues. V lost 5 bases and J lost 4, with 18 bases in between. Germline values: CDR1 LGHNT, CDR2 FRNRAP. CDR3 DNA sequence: TGTGCTAGTGGTAGGGATGGCGGGGTGGTTTACAATGAGCAGTTCTTC. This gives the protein CASGRDGGVVYNEQFF.

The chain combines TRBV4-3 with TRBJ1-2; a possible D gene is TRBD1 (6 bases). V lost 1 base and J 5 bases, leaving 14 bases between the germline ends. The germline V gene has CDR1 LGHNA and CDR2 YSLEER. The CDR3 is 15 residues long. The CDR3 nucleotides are TGCGCCAGCAGCCAAGCTATACAGGGTGTGTATGGCTACACCTTC. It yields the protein CASSQAIQGVYGYTF.

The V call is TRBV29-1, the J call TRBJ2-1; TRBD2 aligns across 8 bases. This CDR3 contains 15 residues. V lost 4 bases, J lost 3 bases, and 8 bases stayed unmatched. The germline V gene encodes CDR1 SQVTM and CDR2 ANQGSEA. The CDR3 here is CSVVDRGGLYNEQFF. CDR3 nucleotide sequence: TGCAGCGTTGTGGATCGGGGGGGGCTCTACAATGAGCAGTTCTTC.

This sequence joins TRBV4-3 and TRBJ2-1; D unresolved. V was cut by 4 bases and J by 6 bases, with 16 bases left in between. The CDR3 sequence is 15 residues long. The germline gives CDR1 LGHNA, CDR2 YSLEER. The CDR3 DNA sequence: TGCGCCAGCAGCCCCCTGTCCCACAATCTCAATGAGCAGTTCTTC. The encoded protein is CASSPLSHNLNEQFF.